The source of this TCR beta chain is a study of naive and memory T cell subsets. V dropped 2 bases and J dropped 1; count of bases not matched to a gene: 5. Germline V gene lookup returns CDR1 SGHDN and CDR2 FVKESK. The CDR3 has 17 amino acids. Two oligonucleotides, mixed equimolar, formed the beta constant-region primer covering TRBC1 and TRBC2. An oligonucleotide with the SP2 primer and a 12-nucleotide UMI was ligated to the cDNA 3' end. Four rounds of PCR amplified the ligated cDNA using nested alpha and beta constant-region primers plus SP2. TCRdb analysed the UMI-ligation and nested PCR reads with MiXCR anew, one entry per CDR3 protein. The data show more than 35,000 distinct CDR3 sequences, 13% seen once.

The chain combines TRBV14 with TRBJ2-6; the match to TRBD1 covers 7 bases. The sequenced material came from effector memory CD4+ T cells from blood. Sample subset: effector memory, CD45RA- CD27-. This TCR came from a human donor in good health. DNA for the CDR3: TGTGCCAGCAGCCAAAGGGGGCTCGAGTCTGGGGCCAACGTCCTGACTTTC. It codes for CASSQRGLESGANVLTF. The variable domain in full, completed from reference TRBV14 and TRBJ2-6, reads EAGVTQFPSHSVIEKGQTVTLRCDPISGHDNLYWYRRVMGKEIKFLLHFVKESKQDESGMPNNRFLAERTGGTYSTLKVQPAELEDSGVYFCASSQRGLESGANVLTFGAGSRLTVL.